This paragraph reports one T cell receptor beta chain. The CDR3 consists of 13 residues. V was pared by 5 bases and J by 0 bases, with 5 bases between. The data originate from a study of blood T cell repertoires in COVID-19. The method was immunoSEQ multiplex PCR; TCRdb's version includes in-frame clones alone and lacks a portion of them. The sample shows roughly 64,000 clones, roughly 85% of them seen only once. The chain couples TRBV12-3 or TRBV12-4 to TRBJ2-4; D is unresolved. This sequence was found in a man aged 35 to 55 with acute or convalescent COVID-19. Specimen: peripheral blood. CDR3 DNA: TGTGCCAGCAGTCCCCTAGCCAAAAACATTCAGTACTTC. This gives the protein CASSPLAKNIQYF.